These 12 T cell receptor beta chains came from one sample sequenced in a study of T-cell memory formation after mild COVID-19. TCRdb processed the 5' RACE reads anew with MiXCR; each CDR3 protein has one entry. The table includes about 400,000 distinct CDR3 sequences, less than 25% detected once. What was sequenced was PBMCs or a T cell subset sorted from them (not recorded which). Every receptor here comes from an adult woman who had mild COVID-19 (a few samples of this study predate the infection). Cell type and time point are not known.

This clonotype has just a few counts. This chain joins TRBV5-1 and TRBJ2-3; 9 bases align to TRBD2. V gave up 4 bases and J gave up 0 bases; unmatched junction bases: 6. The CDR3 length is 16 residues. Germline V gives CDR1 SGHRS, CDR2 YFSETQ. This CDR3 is CASSLSGSRSTDTQYF. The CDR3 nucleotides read TGCGCCAGCAGCCTTAGCGGGAGTCGGAGCACAGATACGCAGTATTTT.

CDR3 nucleotide sequence: TGCGCCAGCAGCCAAGCTTTCCCCCTAGACAATGAGCAGTTCTTC. Translating gives CASSQAFPLDNEQFF. This chain connects TRBV4-3 to TRBJ2-1; D remains unclear. V lost 1 base to trimming and J lost 5 bases, with 12 bases between them. The CDR3 sequence is 15 residues long. The germline V gene encodes CDR1 LGHNA and CDR2 YSLEER.

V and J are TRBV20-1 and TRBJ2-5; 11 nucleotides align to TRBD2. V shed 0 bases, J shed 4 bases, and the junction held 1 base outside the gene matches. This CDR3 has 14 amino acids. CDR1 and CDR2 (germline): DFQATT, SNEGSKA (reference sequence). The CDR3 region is CSARDGLAGETQYF. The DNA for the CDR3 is TGCAGTGCTAGAGATGGACTAGCGGGAGAGACCCAGTACTTC.

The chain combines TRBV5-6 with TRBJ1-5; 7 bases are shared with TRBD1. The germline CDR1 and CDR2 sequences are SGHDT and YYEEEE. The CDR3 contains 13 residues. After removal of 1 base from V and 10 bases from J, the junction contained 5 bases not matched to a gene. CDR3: CASSLLTGEPQHF. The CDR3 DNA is TGTGCCAGCAGCTTGCTCACAGGGGAACCCCAGCATTTT.

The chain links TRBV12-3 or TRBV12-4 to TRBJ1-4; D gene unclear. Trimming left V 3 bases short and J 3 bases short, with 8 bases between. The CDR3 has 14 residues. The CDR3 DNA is TGTGCCAGCAGTTTTTGGGCAGCTAATGAAAAACTGTTTTTT. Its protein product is CASSFWAANEKLFF.

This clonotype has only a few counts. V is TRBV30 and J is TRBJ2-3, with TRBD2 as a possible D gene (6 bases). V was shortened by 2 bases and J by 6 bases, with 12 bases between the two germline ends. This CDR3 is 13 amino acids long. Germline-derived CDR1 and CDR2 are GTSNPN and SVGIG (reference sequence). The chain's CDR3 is CAWSWGVRDTQYF. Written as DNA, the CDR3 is TGTGCCTGGAGTTGGGGGGTGAGGGATACGCAGTATTTT.

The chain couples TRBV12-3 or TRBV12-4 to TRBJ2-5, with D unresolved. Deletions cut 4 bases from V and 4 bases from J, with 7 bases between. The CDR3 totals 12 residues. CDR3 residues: CASSSLLETQYF. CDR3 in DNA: TGTGCCAGCAGTTCCCTCCTAGAGACCCAGTACTTC.

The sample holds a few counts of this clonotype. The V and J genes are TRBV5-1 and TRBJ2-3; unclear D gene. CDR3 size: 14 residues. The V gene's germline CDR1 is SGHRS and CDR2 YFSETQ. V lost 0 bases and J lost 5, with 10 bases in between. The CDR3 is CASSLATDGDTQYF. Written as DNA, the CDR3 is TGCGCCAGCAGCTTGGCAACAGATGGAGATACGCAGTATTTT.

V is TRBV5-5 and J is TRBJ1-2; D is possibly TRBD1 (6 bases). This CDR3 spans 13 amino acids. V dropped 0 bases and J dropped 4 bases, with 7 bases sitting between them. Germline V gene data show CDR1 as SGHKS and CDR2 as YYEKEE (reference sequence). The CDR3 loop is CASSLARGYGYTF. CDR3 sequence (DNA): TGTGCCAGCAGCTTGGCCAGGGGCTATGGCTACACCTTC.

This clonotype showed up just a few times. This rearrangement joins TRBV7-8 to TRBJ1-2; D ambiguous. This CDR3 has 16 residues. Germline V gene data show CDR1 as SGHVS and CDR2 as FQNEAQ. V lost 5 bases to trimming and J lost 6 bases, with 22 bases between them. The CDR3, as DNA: TGTGCCAGCAGCCCCTCGTGGTTGCCCTCTGATGATGGCTACACCTTC. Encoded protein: CASSPSWLPSDDGYTF.

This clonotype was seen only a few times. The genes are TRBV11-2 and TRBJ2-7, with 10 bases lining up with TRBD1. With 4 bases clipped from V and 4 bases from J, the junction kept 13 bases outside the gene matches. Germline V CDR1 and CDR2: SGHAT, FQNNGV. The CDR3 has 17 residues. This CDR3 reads CASSSPTTGTGVYEQYF. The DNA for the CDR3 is TGTGCCAGCAGCTCACCGACTACCGGGACAGGGGTATACGAGCAGTACTTC.

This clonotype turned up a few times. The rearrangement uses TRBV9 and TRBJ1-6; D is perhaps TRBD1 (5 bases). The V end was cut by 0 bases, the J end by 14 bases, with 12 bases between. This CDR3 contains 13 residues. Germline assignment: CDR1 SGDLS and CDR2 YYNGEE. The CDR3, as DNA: TGTGCCAGCAGCGTAGATGCGGGGGAGTCCCTCCACTTT. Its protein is CASSVDAGESLHF.